This T cell receptor (beta chain) is drawn from a study of shared clonotypes between healthy human individuals. Study-level points and caveats: Against clonotypes common to all four donors, non-shared ones had lower generation probabilities. Although depth was large, rarefaction showed that sequencing of the sorted subsets was incomplete.

As to this clone: What it binds is not known.

With 7 bases clipped from V and 4 bases from J, the junction kept 7 bases outside the gene matches. The CDR3 length is 14 residues. CDR1 and CDR2 (germline): LNHNV, YYDKDF (reference sequence). Genomic DNA belonging to each subset was distributed in equal measure over several immunoSEQ plates. Assay: immunoSEQ multiplex PCR; the TCRdb copy retains only in-frame clones and omits some. The sample yields about 2 million clones, 90% to 95% seen once. Sequencing used naive CD4+ T cells sorted from blood. The subset here: CD45RA+ positively selected. The chain couples TRBV15 to TRBJ2-7, with 10 nucleotides matching TRBD1. This clonotype was obtained from a man aged 18-30 years in good health. CDR3 DNA sequence: TGTGCCACCACCACTCGGGACAGGGGTTACGAGCAGTACTTC. This encodes CATTTRDRGYEQYF. Complete variable domain (other parts from reference TRBV15 and TRBJ2-7): DAMVIQNPRYQVTQFGKPVTLSCSQTLNHNVMYWYQQKSSQAPKLLFHYYDKDFNNEADTPDNFQSRRPNTSFCFLDIRSPGLGDTAMYLCATTTRDRGYEQYFGPGTRLTVT.